Listed here are 17 T cell receptor delta chains from one sample, sequenced in a study of γδ T cells in repeated Plasmodium falciparum infection. TCRdb called clones from the multiplex PCR reads again using CATT. Seen here are around 52,000 delta-chain clones, 1.7% observed once, and the top ten hold about 15%. Gammadelta T cells were flow-sorted from PBMC into Vgamma9/Vdelta2+ and Vdelta2-negative populations for bulk analysis. Sequenced input: gamma-delta T cells from blood. The receptors were gathered from a pool of human donors (malaria-infected and uninfected, not separated).

This clone was observed a few times. The TCRdb protein comes from a much larger clone and disagrees with this DNA's translation at residue 16, likely due to a read error; the protein given here is derived from the DNA. The chain joins TRDV1 to TRDJ1, with TRDD3 matching over 12 bases. Germline-derived CDR1 and CDR2 are TSWWSYY and QGS. V shed 4 bases and J 1 base; nucleotides not matched to a gene: 25. The CDR3 has 23 amino acids. This chain's CDR3 is CALGAPPTGILGDTNHCTDKLIF. CDR3 nucleotide sequence: TGTGCTCTTGGGGCACCTCCTACGGGCATACTGGGGGATACCAATCATTGCACCGATAAACTCATCTTT.

In its sample, this clone ranks as medium-sized. Other DNA sequences from this sample encode an identical CDR3 as well. The rearrangement links TRDV1 to TRDJ1, with TRDD3 as a possible D gene (5 bases). The V end lost 5 bases, the J end lost 6 bases, and 40 bases lay between the germline ends. Germline values: CDR1 TSWWSYY, CDR2 QGS. This CDR3 region has 22 residues. The CDR3 spells CALGQSLLLMSHLYWKTYKLIF. The CDR3 nucleotides are TGTGCTCTTGGGCAAAGCTTACTACTCATGAGCCACCTATACTGGAAAACCTATAAACTCATCTTT.

This clone came up many times. This probably arose from a read error, given a far larger clone one base away. Other DNA sequences within the sample encode an identical CDR3. The V and J genes are TRDV1 and TRDJ1; TRDD3 might be the D (5 bases). The V gene's germline CDR1 is TSWWSYY and CDR2 QGS. The CDR3 has 17 amino acids. CDR3 DNA: TGCGCTCTTGGGGAACTAACCCCCGTTCCCGTGGGCGATAAACTCATCTTT. This translates into CALGELTPVPVGDKLIF.

Worth noting for this clone: This DNA's translation and the protein TCRdb lists, from a much larger clone, do not match at residue 17, likely due to a read error; the protein shown is translated from the DNA. This rearrangement joins TRDV1 to TRDJ1; 7 nucleotides line up with TRDD3. The J gene was not available in TCRdb and was assigned here by matching the DNA to germline segments. This CDR3 has 20 amino acids. Germline lookup yields CDR1 TSWWSYY and CDR2 QGS. CDR3 sequence: CALGERLRTSYWGFTDRLIF. CDR3 bases: TGTGCTCTTGGGGAACGCCTACGCACCAGCTACTGGGGATTTACCGATAGACTCATCTTT.

This clone was seen only a few times. The amino acid sequence in TCRdb belongs to a much larger clone and departs from this DNA's translation at residue 15, likely a sequencing read error; the sequence shown is translated from the DNA. The chain couples TRDV1 to TRDJ1; maybe TRDD2 (5 bases). The J gene was not available in TCRdb and was assigned here by matching the DNA to germline segments. V shed 5 bases and J shed 1 base, with 38 bases lying between them. The CDR3 length is 23 residues. The germline gives CDR1 TSWWSYY, CDR2 QGS. In nucleotides, the CDR3 is TGTGCTCTTGGGTCGTTCCTCAGGGTGGCCGGGGTTCGTTTCCACACACTCACCGATAAACTCATCTTT. Translation gives CALGSFLRVAGVRFHTLTDKLIF.

This clone was found a few times. This DNA translates differently at residue 20 from the TCRdb protein, which is that of a much larger clone; a read error is likely, and the protein shown is the DNA's own translation. The J gene has no call, while the V gene is TRDV2; the table's D call, TRDD3, was not checked against the DNA. The CDR3 has 22 residues. CDR1 and CDR2 (germline): GEAIGNYY, EKD. The CDR3 DNA is TGTGCCTGTGACAAGAAGTCCGTCCTACGGGACGTACTGGGGGATACGCCCGATAAACCCATCTTT. Residues: CACDKKSVLRDVLGDTPDKPIF.

A few counts support this clone. The protein TCRdb gives is from a much larger clone and does not agree with this DNA's translation at residue 10, likely a read error; the protein shown here comes from the DNA. V usage is TRDV2 and J usage is TRDJ1, with a possible D match to TRDD3 (5 bases). TCRdb supplies no J gene; here it was assigned by aligning the nucleotide sequence to germline. Germline CDR1 and CDR2: GEAIGNYY and EKD. The CDR3 is 14 amino acids. This CDR3 is CACDGISATGKLIF. The CDR3 DNA reads as TGTGCCTGTGACGGGATTAGTGCCACCGGTAAACTCATCTTT.

This clone was seen many times. TCRdb attributes to this sequence the protein of a much larger clone, which differs from the DNA translation at residue 11; a read error is likely, and the protein displayed is translated from the DNA. This rearrangement joins TRDV1 to TRDJ1; 8 nucleotides line up with TRDD3. Trimming cost V 5 bases and J 3 bases; bases outside gene matches: 26. CDR3 length equals 21 residues. The germline CDR1 and CDR2 sequences are TSWWSYY and QGS. The CDR3: CALGKLGYLEGGDIVPDKLIF. The CDR3, as DNA: TGTGCTCTTGGGAAGCTTGGATATTTAGAGGGGGGGGATATTGTGCCCGATAAACTCATCTTT.

This clone was detected ten times or more. The translation of this DNA and the TCRdb protein of a much larger clone differ at residue 6, probably owing to a read error; the protein shown here is translated from the DNA. The chain links TRDV2 to TRDJ1; 7 bases align to TRDD3. TCRdb records no J gene; here it was assigned by comparing the DNA to germline. Germline CDR1 GEAIGNYY, CDR2 EKD. The CDR3 extends over 15 amino acids. The V gene end was trimmed by 0 bases and the J gene end by 3 bases; junction bases not matched to a gene: 6. The DNA for the CDR3 is TGTGCCTGTGACACCCAGGGGGATCGGGCCGATAAACTCATCTTT. Protein product: CACDTQGDRADKLIF.

This clone has just a few counts. TCRdb's protein, taken from a much larger clone, differs from this DNA's translation at residue 16, likely owing to a read error; the protein displayed comes from the DNA. The chain uses TRDV1 and TRDJ3, with D perhaps matching TRDD3 (5 bases). Here the J gene was assigned by germline matching of the DNA, as TCRdb has none. Germline values: CDR1 TSWWSYY, CDR2 QGS. The CDR3 extends over 21 amino acids. CDR3: CALGYFPAAWVHSWDARQMFF. Here the CDR3 DNA reads TGTGCTCTTGGGTATTTCCCCGCCGCCTGGGTTCACTCCTGGGACGCCCGACAGATGTTTTTC.

This clone was observed a handful of times. It is likely a read error: a sequence one base away is far more abundant. Within the sample, other DNA sequences also encode this same CDR3. This rearrangement joins TRDV1 to TRDJ1, with TRDD3 matching 13 bases. The J gene, absent from TCRdb, was called here by matching the DNA to germline. CDR3 length: 21 residues. Per germline, CDR1 TSWWSYY and CDR2 QGS. The CDR3: CALGKRSNWGIRGGYTDKLIF. DNA for the CDR3: TGTGCTCTTGGCAAACGGTCCAACTGGGGGATACGAGGGGGGTACACTGATAAACTCATCTTT.

As concerns this clone: This sequence is one base from a far larger clone and is likely a read error. Other DNA sequences in this specimen translate into the identical CDR3. CDR3 region: CALGENFGLRFNKLIF. CDR3 nucleotides: TGTGCTCTTGGGGAAAATTTTGGGCTGAGATTCAATAAACTCATCTTT. J is TRDJ1 and V is TRDV1; D gene ambiguous. TCRdb offers no J gene call, so here the DNA was matched to germline to obtain one. Germline values: CDR1 TSWWSYY, CDR2 QGS. CDR3 length: 16 amino acids. With 2 bases removed from V and 6 bases from J, the gap between germline ends came to 19 bases.

There are many counts of this clone. The amino acid sequence in TCRdb belongs to a much larger clone and departs from this DNA's translation at residue 3, likely a sequencing read error; the sequence shown is translated from the DNA. This rearrangement joins TRDV2 to TRDJ1, with 13 bases that match TRDD3. This CDR3 is 18 amino acids long. Germline CDR1 and CDR2: GEAIGNYY and EKD. This chain's CDR3 is CARDPYWGIRLYTDKLIF. The CDR3 DNA reads as TGTGCCCGTGACCCCTACTGGGGGATACGCCTTTACACCGATAAACTCATCTTT.

In the case of this clone: The amino acid sequence in TCRdb belongs to a much larger clone and departs from this DNA's translation at residue 8, likely a sequencing read error; the sequence shown is translated from the DNA. This chain uses TRDV1 with TRDJ1; D remains unclear. No J segment appears in TCRdb, so it was assigned here by matching the sequence to germline. CDR3 length equals 16 residues. V lost 4 bases, J lost 4 bases, and 19 bases lay in between. Germline assignment: CDR1 TSWWSYY and CDR2 QGS. CDR3 nucleotides: TGTGCTCTTGGGGGTACTTCTTCACCAACCAACGATAAACTCATCTTT. The encoded protein is CALGGTSSPTNDKLIF.

To note about this clone: TCRdb pairs this DNA with a much larger clone's protein that differs at residue 10, likely a read error; the protein shown was translated from the DNA. J is TRDJ3 and V is TRDV2; 8 bases fit TRDD3. TCRdb gives no J gene; it was assigned here by matching the DNA to germline. Germline CDR1 and CDR2: GEAIGNYY and EKD. There are 19 residues in the CDR3. J was trimmed by 0 bases and V by 1 base; bases with no gene match: 7. CDR3 protein: CACDTPGGQNSWDTRQMFF. CDR3 DNA: TGTGCCTGTGACACTCCTGGGGGACAAAACTCCTGGGACACCCGACAGATGTTTTTC.

On this clone: TCRdb shows a much larger clone's protein in place of this DNA's translation, and the two differ at residue 16, likely through a read error; the protein shown is translated from the DNA. The V call is TRDV1, the J call TRDJ1, with 10 bases lining up with TRDD3. Here the J gene came from matching the DNA to germline, since TCRdb omits it. The CDR3 is 21 residues long. With V trimmed by 4 bases and J by 4 bases, 24 bases remained unmatched. Germline V gene data show CDR1 as TSWWSYY and CDR2 as QGS. The CDR3: CALGVSFFFLQGGYADDKLIF. Written as DNA, the CDR3 is TGTGCTCTTGGGGTCTCCTTCTTCTTCCTACAAGGGGGATACGCGGACGATAAACTCATCTTT.

This clone was recorded many times. The chain uses TRDV2 and TRDJ1; no clear D gene. The germline V gene encodes CDR1 GEAIGNYY and CDR2 EKD. This CDR3 spans 11 amino acids. The germline V and J ends were trimmed by 9 bases and 0 bases, with 7 bases remaining between them. The CDR3 region is CAALDTDKLIF. Written as DNA, the CDR3 is TGTGCCGCCCTGGACACCGATAAACTCATCTTT.